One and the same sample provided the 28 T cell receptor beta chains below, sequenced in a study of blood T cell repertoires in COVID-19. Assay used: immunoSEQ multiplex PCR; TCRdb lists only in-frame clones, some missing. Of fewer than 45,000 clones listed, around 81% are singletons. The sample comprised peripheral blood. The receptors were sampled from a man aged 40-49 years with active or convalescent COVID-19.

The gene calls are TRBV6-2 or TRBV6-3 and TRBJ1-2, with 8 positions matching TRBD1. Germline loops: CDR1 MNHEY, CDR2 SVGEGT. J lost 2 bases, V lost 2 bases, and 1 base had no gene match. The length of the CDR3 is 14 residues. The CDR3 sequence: CASSYRTGNYGYTF. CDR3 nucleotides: TGTGCCAGCAGTTACCGGACAGGGAACTATGGCTACACCTTC.

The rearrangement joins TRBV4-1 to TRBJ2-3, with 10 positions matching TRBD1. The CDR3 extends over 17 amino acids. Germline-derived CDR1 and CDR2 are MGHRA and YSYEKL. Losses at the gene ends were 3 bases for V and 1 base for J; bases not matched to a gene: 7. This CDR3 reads CASSHRQGAGGTDTQYF. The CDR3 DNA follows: TGCGCCAGCAGCCACAGACAGGGGGCTGGTGGCACAGATACGCAGTATTTT.

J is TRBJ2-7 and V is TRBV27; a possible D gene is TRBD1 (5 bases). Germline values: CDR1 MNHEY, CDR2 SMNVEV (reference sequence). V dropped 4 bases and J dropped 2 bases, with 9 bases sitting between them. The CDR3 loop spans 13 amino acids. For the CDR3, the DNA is TGTGCCAGCAGTTACAGGAGTCCCTACGAGCAGTACTTC. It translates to CASSYRSPYEQYF.

Here the CDR3 reads CASSKGGPSRTQYF. The CDR3 region has the DNA TGTGCCAGCAGCAAAGGAGGGCCCTCACGGACCCAGTACTTC. The chain carries TRBV21-1 and TRBJ2-5; the table's TRBD2 call for D was not verified on the DNA. TRBV21-1 is recorded as a pseudogene. There are 14 residues in the CDR3.

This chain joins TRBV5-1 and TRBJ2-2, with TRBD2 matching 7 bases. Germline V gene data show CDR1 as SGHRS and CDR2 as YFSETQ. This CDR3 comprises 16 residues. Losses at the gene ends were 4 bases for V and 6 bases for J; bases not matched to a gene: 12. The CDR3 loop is CASSRPAGAIAGELFF. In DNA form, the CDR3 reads TGCGCCAGCAGCCGACCTGCGGGAGCGATCGCCGGGGAGCTGTTTTTT.

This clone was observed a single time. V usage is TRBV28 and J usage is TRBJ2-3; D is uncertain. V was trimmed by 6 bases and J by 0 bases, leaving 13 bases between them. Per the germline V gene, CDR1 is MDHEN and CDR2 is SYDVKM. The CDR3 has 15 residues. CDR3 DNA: TGTGCCAGCAGCCCTACGAAATCTAGCACAGATACGCAGTATTTT. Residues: CASSPTKSSTDTQYF.

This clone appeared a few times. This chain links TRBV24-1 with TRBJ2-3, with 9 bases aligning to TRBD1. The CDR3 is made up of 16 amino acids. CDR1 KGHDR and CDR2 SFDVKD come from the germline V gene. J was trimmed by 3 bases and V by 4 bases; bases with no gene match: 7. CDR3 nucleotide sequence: TGTGCCACCAGTGACAACAGGGGGCAATGGACAGATACGCAGTATTTT. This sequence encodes CATSDNRGQWTDTQYF.

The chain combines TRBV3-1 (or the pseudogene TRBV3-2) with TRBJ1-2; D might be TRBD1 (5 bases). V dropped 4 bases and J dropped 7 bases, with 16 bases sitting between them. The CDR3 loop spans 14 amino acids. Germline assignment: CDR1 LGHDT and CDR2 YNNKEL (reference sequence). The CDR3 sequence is CASSPAAGMGGYTF. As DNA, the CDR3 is TGTGCCAGCAGCCCGGCGGCAGGGATGGGTGGCTACACCTTC.

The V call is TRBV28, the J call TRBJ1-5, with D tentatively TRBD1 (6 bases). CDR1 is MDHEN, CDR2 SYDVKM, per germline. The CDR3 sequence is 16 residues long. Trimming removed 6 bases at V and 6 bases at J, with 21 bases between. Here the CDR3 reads CASREAAGADSQPQHF. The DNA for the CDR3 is TGTGCCAGCAGGGAAGCGGCAGGGGCGGATAGTCAGCCCCAGCATTTT.

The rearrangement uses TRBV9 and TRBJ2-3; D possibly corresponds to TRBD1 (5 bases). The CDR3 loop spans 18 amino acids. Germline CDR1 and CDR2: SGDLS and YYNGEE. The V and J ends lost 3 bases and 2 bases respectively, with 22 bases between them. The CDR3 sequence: CASSGWMMSAGSTDTQYF. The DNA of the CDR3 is TGTGCCAGCAGCGGTTGGATGATGTCGGCAGGGTCCACAGATACGCAGTATTTT.

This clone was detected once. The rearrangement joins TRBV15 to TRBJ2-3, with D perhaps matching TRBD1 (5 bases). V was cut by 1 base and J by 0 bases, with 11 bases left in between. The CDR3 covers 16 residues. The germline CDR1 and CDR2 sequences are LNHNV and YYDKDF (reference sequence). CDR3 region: CATSRGLRTSTDTQYF. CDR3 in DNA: TGTGCCACCAGCAGAGGTCTGCGGACAAGCACAGATACGCAGTATTTT.

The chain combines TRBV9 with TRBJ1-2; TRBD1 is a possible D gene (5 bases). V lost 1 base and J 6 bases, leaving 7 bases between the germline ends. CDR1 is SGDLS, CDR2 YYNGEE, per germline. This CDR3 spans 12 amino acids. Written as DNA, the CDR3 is TGTGCCAGCAGCGTACCGGGGGATGGCTACACCTTC. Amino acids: CASSVPGDGYTF.

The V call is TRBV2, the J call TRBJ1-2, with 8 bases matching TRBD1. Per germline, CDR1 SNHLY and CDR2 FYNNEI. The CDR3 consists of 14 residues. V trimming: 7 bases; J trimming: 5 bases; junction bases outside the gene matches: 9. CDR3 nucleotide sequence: TGTGCCAGCAAAACCCAGGGGGCAAGGTATGGCTACACCTTC. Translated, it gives CASKTQGARYGYTF.

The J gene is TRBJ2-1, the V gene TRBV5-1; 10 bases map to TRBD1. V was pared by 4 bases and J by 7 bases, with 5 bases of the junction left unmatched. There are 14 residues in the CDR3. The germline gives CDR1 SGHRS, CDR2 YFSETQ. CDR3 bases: TGCGCCAGCAGCCCTGGACAGGGGGGAAATGAGCAGTTCTTC. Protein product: CASSPGQGGNEQFF.

CDR3 sequence reads: CASTPGADTQYF. CDR3 sequence (DNA): TGTGCCAGCACCCCGGGGGCAGATACGCAGTATTTT. This chain links TRBV11-3 with TRBJ2-3, with a tentative D call TRBD2 (6 bases). The CDR3 extends over 12 amino acids. V was cut by 7 bases and J by 4 bases, with 9 bases left in between. CDR1 and CDR2 from the germline V gene are SGHNT and YENEEA.

The CDR3 loop reads CASSQNTYEQYF. CDR3 nucleotides: TGTGCCAGCAGCCAAAACACCTACGAGCAGTACTTC. The rearrangement joins TRBV3-1 (or the pseudogene TRBV3-2) to TRBJ2-7; D gene uncertain. The CDR3 totals 12 residues. Germline V gene lookup returns CDR1 LGHDT and CDR2 YNNKEL (reference sequence). V was pared by 2 bases and J by 2 bases, with 4 bases between.

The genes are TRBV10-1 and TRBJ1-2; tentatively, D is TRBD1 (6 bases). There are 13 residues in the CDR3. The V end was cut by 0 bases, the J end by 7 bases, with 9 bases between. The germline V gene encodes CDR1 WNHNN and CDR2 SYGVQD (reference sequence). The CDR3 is CASSESQGFGYTF. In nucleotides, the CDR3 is TGCGCCAGCAGTGAGTCCCAGGGGTTTGGCTACACCTTC.

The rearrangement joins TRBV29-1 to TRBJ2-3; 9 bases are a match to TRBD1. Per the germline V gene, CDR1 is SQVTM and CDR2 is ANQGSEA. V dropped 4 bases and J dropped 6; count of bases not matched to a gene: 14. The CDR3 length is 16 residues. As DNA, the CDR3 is TGCAGCGTTGGGGGAATGACAGGGGGTCCAGGGGATACGCAGTATTTT. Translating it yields CSVGGMTGGPGDTQYF.

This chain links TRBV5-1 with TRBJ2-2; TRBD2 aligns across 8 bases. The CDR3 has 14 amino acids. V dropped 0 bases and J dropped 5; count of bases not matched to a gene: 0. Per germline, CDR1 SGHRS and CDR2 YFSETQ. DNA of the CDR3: TGCGCCAGCAGCTTGGTAGCGGGGACCGGGGAGCTGTTTTTT. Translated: CASSLVAGTGELFF.

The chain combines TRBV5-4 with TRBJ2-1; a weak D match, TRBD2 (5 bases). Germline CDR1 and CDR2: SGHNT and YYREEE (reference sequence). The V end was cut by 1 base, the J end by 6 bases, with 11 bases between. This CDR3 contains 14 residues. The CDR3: CASSLSGTGNEQFF. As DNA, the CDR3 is TGTGCCAGCAGCTTGTCGGGAACCGGCAATGAGCAGTTCTTC. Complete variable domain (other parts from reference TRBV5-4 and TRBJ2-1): ETGVTQSPTHLIKTRGQQVTLRCSSQSGHNTVSWYQQALGQGPQFIFQYYREEENGRGNFPPRFSGLQFPNYSSELNVNALELDDSALYLCASSLSGTGNEQFFGPGTRLTVL.

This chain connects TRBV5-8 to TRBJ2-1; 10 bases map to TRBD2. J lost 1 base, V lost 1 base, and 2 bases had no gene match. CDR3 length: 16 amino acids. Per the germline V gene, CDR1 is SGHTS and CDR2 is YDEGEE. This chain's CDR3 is CASSLSGGASYNEQFF. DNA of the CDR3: TGTGCCAGCAGCTTGAGCGGGGGGGCGTCCTACAATGAGCAGTTCTTC.

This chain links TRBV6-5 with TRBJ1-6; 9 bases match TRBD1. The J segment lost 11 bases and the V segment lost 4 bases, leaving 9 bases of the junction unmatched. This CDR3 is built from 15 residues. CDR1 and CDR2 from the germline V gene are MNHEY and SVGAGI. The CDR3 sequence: CASSFTGTGITPLHF. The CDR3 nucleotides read TGTGCCAGCAGTTTCACCGGGACAGGGATTACACCCCTCCACTTT.

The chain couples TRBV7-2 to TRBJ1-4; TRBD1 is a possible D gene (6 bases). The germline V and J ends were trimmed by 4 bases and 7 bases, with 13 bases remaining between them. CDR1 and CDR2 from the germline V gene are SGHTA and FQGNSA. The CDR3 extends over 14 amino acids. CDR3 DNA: TGTGCCAGCAGCTACGGGGGGGGCTCTGAAAAACTGTTTTTT. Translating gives CASSYGGGSEKLFF.

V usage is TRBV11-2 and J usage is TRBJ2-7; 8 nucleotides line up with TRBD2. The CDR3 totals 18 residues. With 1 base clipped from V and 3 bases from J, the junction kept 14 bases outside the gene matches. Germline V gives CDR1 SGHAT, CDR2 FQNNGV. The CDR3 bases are TGTGCCAGCAGCTTAGGTGGTCCAGCGGGAGAAGGGGGCTACGAGCAGTACTTC. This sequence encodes CASSLGGPAGEGGYEQYF.

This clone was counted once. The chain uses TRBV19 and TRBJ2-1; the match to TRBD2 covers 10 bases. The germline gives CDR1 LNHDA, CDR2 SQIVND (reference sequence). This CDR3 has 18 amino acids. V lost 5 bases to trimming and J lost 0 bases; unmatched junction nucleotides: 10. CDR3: CASSANSGGPSSYNEQFF. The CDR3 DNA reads TGTGCCAGTAGTGCCAATAGCGGGGGGCCAAGCTCCTACAATGAGCAGTTCTTC.

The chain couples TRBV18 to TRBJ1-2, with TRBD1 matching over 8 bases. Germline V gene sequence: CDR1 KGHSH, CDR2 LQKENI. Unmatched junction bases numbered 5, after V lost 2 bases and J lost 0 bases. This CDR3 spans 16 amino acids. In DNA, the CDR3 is TGTGCCAGCTCACCAGCGACAGGGGAGTCTAACTATGGCTACACCTTC. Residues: CASSPATGESNYGYTF.

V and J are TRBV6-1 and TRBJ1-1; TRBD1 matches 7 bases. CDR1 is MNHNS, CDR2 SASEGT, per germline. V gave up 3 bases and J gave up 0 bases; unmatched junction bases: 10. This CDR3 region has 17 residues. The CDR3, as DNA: TGTGCCAGCAGTGATACAGGGGTTCGCCTCATGAACACTGAAGCTTTCTTT. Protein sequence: CASSDTGVRLMNTEAFF.

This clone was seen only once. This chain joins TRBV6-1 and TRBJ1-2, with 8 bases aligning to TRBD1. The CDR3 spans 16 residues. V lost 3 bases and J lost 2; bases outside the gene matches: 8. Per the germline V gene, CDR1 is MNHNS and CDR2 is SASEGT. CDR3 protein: CASSEPGGAGNYGYTF. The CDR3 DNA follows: TGTGCCAGCAGTGAGCCAGGGGGCGCAGGAAACTATGGCTACACCTTC.